The 27 T cell receptor beta chains below come from one sample, sequenced in a study of identical twins. TCRdb reanalysed the 5' RACE reads using MiXCR and keeps one entry per CDR3 protein. The table shows around 510,000 distinct CDR3 sequences, with 14% occurring only once. The data were also submitted as part of a second study, on yellow fever vaccine responses in identical twins.

Sample: CD4+ T cells sorted from blood. These receptors all stem from a woman aged 18-30 years in good health.

This clonotype has a handful of counts. V and J are TRBV10-2 and TRBJ2-7, with TRBD2 identical over 7 bases. V was pared by 6 bases and J by 2 bases, with 10 bases of the junction left unmatched. This CDR3 spans 15 amino acids. The germline gives CDR1 WSHSY, CDR2 SAAADI. DNA for the CDR3: TGCGCCAGCAGCGAAGTATTCGCGGGGGCCTACGAGCAGTACTTC. The encoded protein is CASSEVFAGAYEQYF.

This clonotype was counted at least ten times. J is TRBJ2-1 and V is TRBV5-1, with TRBD2 as a possible D gene (6 bases). The CDR3 covers 15 residues. Trimming took off 1 base at V and 7 bases at J, with 15 bases between the two ends. Germline values: CDR1 SGHRS, CDR2 YFSETQ. As DNA, the CDR3 is TGCGCCAGCAGCTTGTATGGGGAGGCGATAAATGAGCAGTTCTTC. Protein sequence: CASSLYGEAINEQFF.

This clonotype was seen repeatedly, ten times or more. The V and J genes are TRBV27 and TRBJ2-2; either TRBD1 or TRBD2 may fit D (5 bases each). From germline, CDR1 is MNHEY and CDR2 SMNVEV (reference sequence). The CDR3 runs to 14 residues. The germline V and J ends were trimmed by 5 bases and 4 bases, with 11 bases remaining between them. The CDR3 coding sequence is TGTGCCAGCAGTAAGGGGACCTTCACCGGGGAGCTGTTTTTT. Translated: CASSKGTFTGELFF.

The CDR3 region is CASSARQGSYQETQYF. CDR3 nucleotide sequence: TGTGCCAGCAGCGCCAGACAGGGAAGTTACCAAGAGACCCAGTACTTC. The chain carries TRBV7-2 and TRBJ2-5; 7 bases match TRBD1. The CDR3 is 16 residues long. With V trimmed by 5 bases and J by 0 bases, 9 bases remained unmatched. From germline, CDR1 is SGHTA and CDR2 FQGNSA.

This clonotype has only a few counts. V gene TRBV7-2 combines with J gene TRBJ2-7, with 14 bases matching TRBD2. The CDR3 runs to 14 residues. Looked up from germline, CDR1 is SGHTA and CDR2 is FQGNSA. The J segment lost 6 bases and the V segment lost 5 bases, leaving 3 bases of the junction unmatched. CDR3 DNA sequence: TGTGCCAGCAGCCCGACTAGCGGGAGGGGCGAGCAGTACTTC. Translating gives CASSPTSGRGEQYF.

The sample holds a few counts of this clonotype. The chain uses TRBV5-5 and TRBJ1-2, with D hard to call. This CDR3 contains 14 residues. Germline CDR1 reads SGHKS; CDR2 reads YYEKEE (reference sequence). The V gene lost 5 bases and the J gene lost 3 bases, with 14 bases spanning the gap. The CDR3 spells CASSRRAADYGYTF. The CDR3, as DNA: TGTGCCAGCAGTCGTCGGGCGGCGGACTATGGCTACACCTTC. The full variable domain, completed using reference TRBV5-5 and TRBJ1-2, is DAGVTQSPTHLIKTRGQQVTLRCSPISGHKSVSWYQQVLGQGPQFIFQYYEKEERGRGNFPDRFSARQFPNYSSELNVNALLLGDSALYLCASSRRAADYGYTFGSGTRLTVV.

The CDR3 bases are TGCAGTGCTAGAGTCCCAGCGGAGAGAGGGTGGTACACCGGGGAGCTGTTTTTT. Translating gives CSARVPAERGWYTGELFF. V usage is TRBV20-1 and J usage is TRBJ2-2; D is perhaps TRBD2 (5 bases). Germline V gives CDR1 DFQATT, CDR2 SNEGSKA (reference sequence). Trimming took off 1 base at V and 3 bases at J, with 21 bases between the two ends. The CDR3 is 18 amino acids.

This clonotype was seen many times. The chain combines TRBV7-9 with TRBJ2-5; 12 nucleotides match TRBD1. This CDR3 has 15 residues. Germline CDR1 is SEHNR and CDR2 is FQNEAQ (reference sequence). Germline trimming cut 5 bases from V and 5 bases from J; bases unmatched to any gene: 6. The CDR3 DNA follows: TGTGCCAGCAGCCTCGGGACAGGGGGCTATGAGACCCAGTACTTC. Its translation: CASSLGTGGYETQYF.

This clonotype was picked up a small number of times. This chain joins TRBV24-1 and TRBJ1-2, with TRBD1 matching over 7 bases. The CDR3 is 15 residues long. Germline loops: CDR1 KGHDR, CDR2 SFDVKD. The ends lost 0 bases at V and 4 bases at J; junction bases unmatched: 4. The CDR3, as DNA: TGTGCCACCAGTGATTTGGGTCAGGGGGGCTATGGCTACACCTTC. Amino acid sequence: CATSDLGQGGYGYTF.

This chain connects TRBV6-1 to TRBJ2-5; 8 nucleotides match TRBD1. This CDR3 contains 15 residues. Germline lookup yields CDR1 MNHNS and CDR2 SASEGT. V was pared by 6 bases and J by 2 bases, with 8 bases of the junction left unmatched. For the CDR3, the DNA is TGTGCCAGCAGCTTCAGGGGGCCCCAACAAGAGACCCAGTACTTC. Its translation is CASSFRGPQQETQYF.

This chain connects TRBV10-3 to TRBJ2-1; 9 positions agree with TRBD2. V was pared by 6 bases and J by 9 bases, with 9 bases of the junction left unmatched. The CDR3 contains 14 residues. Germline-derived CDR1 and CDR2 are ENHRY and SYGVKD. The DNA for the CDR3 is TGTGCCATCAGAGAAGCGGGACTAGCTATTGAGCAGTTCTTC. This translates into CAIREAGLAIEQFF.

This clonotype has a count of ten or more. The rearrangement links TRBV12-3 or TRBV12-4 to TRBJ2-3; 7 nucleotides match TRBD2. The CDR3 runs to 18 residues. V lost 2 bases and J lost 1; bases outside the gene matches: 12. The CDR3 bases are TGTGCCAGCAGTTTACCCCGCCATTGGGGGGGAGGCACAGATACGCAGTATTTT. Protein: CASSLPRHWGGGTDTQYF.

This clonotype was recorded a few times. This chain joins TRBV9 and TRBJ1-1, with 7 bases aligning to TRBD1. Looked up from germline, CDR1 is SGDLS and CDR2 is YYNGEE. The V segment lost 1 base and the J segment 3 bases; nucleotides outside the gene matches: 12. There are 17 residues in the CDR3. The CDR3 here is CASSVSGRGTEDTEAFF. The CDR3 nucleotides are TGTGCCAGCAGCGTATCGGGCCGGGGGACAGAGGACACTGAAGCTTTCTTT.

The V and J genes are TRBV3-1 and TRBJ2-1, with no clear D. CDR1 and CDR2 (germline): LGHDT, YNNKEL (reference sequence). The CDR3 has 11 residues. Trimming removed 4 bases from V and 15 bases from J, with 13 bases in between. The CDR3 here is CASSLATDLFF. The CDR3 nucleotides are TGTGCCAGCAGCCTCGCGACCGATCTGTTCTTC.

This clonotype was counted a few times. This chain links TRBV10-2 with TRBJ1-2, with D maybe TRBD1 (5 bases). V was trimmed by 7 bases and J by 7 bases, leaving 16 bases between them. This CDR3 region has 13 residues. CDR1 is WSHSY and CDR2 is SAAADI in the germline V gene. CDR3 protein: CASTGGAGGGYTF. CDR3 DNA: TGCGCCAGCACCGGAGGGGCCGGCGGTGGCTACACCTTC.

This clonotype has more than one count but fewer than ten. The rearrangement joins TRBV3-1 to TRBJ1-3; D call uncertain. The CDR3 has 14 amino acids. V was cut by 1 base and J by 4 bases, with 8 bases left in between. CDR1 LGHDT and CDR2 YNNKEL come from the germline V gene (reference sequence). CDR3 region: CASSQGAGGNTIYF. The CDR3 DNA follows: TGTGCCAGCAGCCAAGGGGCAGGAGGAAACACCATATATTTT.

This clonotype occurred many times. The chain combines TRBV5-1 with TRBJ2-3; D is undetermined. Trimming cost V 3 bases and J 0 bases, with 14 bases left between them. The CDR3 is 16 residues long. Germline V gene data show CDR1 as SGHRS and CDR2 as YFSETQ. The CDR3: CASSSQGTGSTDTQYF. In nucleotides, the CDR3 is TGCGCCAGCAGCTCTCAAGGTACCGGTAGCACAGATACGCAGTATTTT.

The table lists this clonotype with a few counts. The DNA for the CDR3 is TGCGCCAGCAGCTTGGCCGGGGACAGGGCCGCCTACGAGCAGTACTTC. Translating it yields CASSLAGDRAAYEQYF. This chain links TRBV5-1 with TRBJ2-7; 9 bases map to TRBD1. This CDR3 spans 16 amino acids. The junction had 6 bases not matched to a gene; V was cut back by 0 bases and J by 2 bases. Germline lookup yields CDR1 SGHRS and CDR2 YFSETQ.

The chain uses TRBV5-5 and TRBJ2-1, with D perhaps assigned TRBD1 or TRBD2 (6 bases each). The V and J ends lost 0 bases and 1 base respectively, with 17 bases between them. The CDR3 loop spans 18 amino acids. Germline V gene data show CDR1 as SGHKS and CDR2 as YYEKEE (reference sequence). CDR3: CASSLGVGGGSSYNEQFF. CDR3 sequence (DNA): TGTGCCAGCAGCTTGGGGGTAGGAGGGGGGAGTTCCTACAATGAGCAGTTCTTC.

This clonotype was picked up a small number of times. The chain uses TRBV6-1 and TRBJ2-3; D gene uncertain. Germline CDR1 MNHNS, CDR2 SASEGT. The CDR3 runs to 16 residues. The V end lost 1 base, the J end lost 7 bases, and 18 bases lay between the germline ends. The DNA for the CDR3 is TGTGCCAGCAGTGAAGGTGTAGGTTTCGTCGGAAATACGCAGTATTTT. Encoded protein: CASSEGVGFVGNTQYF.

The CDR3 reads CSARVPAGGETQYF. The CDR3, as DNA: TGCAGTGCTAGAGTCCCAGCGGGAGGAGAGACCCAGTACTTC. The V gene is TRBV20-1, the J gene TRBJ2-5; 9 bases agree with TRBD2. The CDR3 length is 14 residues. Germline lookup yields CDR1 DFQATT and CDR2 SNEGSKA (reference sequence). V lost 1 base and J lost 4; bases outside the gene matches: 4.

This clonotype has more than one count but fewer than ten. The chain is built from TRBV7-2 and TRBJ2-1; D remains ambiguous. With 3 bases removed from V and 5 bases from J, the gap between germline ends came to 11 bases. This CDR3 spans 14 amino acids. Germline loops: CDR1 SGHTA, CDR2 FQGNSA. CDR3 loop: CASSFDLYDNEQFF. The CDR3 nucleotides read TGTGCCAGCAGCTTCGACTTATACGACAATGAGCAGTTCTTC.

The chain joins TRBV3-1 to TRBJ1-6; D ambiguous. The germline V gene has CDR1 LGHDT and CDR2 YNNKEL (reference sequence). The length of the CDR3 is 15 residues. V dropped 1 base and J dropped 6 bases, with 10 bases sitting between them. CDR3 coding DNA: TGTGCCAGCAGCCAAGTAACCGGCCGTAATTCACCCCTCCACTTT. It translates to CASSQVTGRNSPLHF.

This clonotype was found a few times. The chain is built from TRBV29-1 and TRBJ1-2; TRBD1 aligns across 10 bases. The junction had 8 bases not matched to a gene; V was cut back by 6 bases and J by 7 bases. Germline lookup yields CDR1 SQVTM and CDR2 ANQGSEA. The CDR3 is made up of 13 amino acids. The CDR3 here is CSVLTGGKFGYTF. In DNA, the CDR3 is TGCAGCGTCCTGACAGGGGGCAAGTTTGGCTACACCTTC.

The J gene is TRBJ1-6, the V gene TRBV5-1, with a tentative D call TRBD1 (5 bases). The CDR3 extends over 16 amino acids. The germline V gene encodes CDR1 SGHRS and CDR2 YFSETQ. With 4 bases removed from V and 6 bases from J, the gap between germline ends came to 17 bases. CDR3 coding DNA: TGCGCCAGCAGCCCGGCCCCGGGACGGATTAATTCACCCCTCCACTTT. Translation gives CASSPAPGRINSPLHF. Complete variable domain (other parts from reference TRBV5-1 and TRBJ1-6): KAGVTQTPRYLIKTRGQQVTLSCSPISGHRSVSWYQQTPGQGLQFLFEYFSETQRNKGNFPGRFSGRQFSNSRSEMNVSTLELGDSALYLCASSPAPGRINSPLHFGNGTRLTVT.

This clonotype was seen only a few times. The chain is built from TRBV9 and TRBJ2-2, with 11 bases identical to TRBD2. Germline CDR1 and CDR2: SGDLS and YYNGEE. The trim removed 1 base at V and 10 bases at J, leaving 6 bases unmatched. The CDR3 has 15 amino acids. CDR3 sequence: CASSVLLAGAAELFF. DNA of the CDR3: TGTGCCAGCAGCGTATTACTAGCGGGGGCGGCGGAGCTGTTTTTT.

The chain links TRBV6-6 to TRBJ2-7, with D tentatively TRBD2 (5 bases). The CDR3 has 13 residues. With 2 bases removed from V and 7 bases from J, the gap between germline ends came to 12 bases. The V gene's germline CDR1 is MNHNY and CDR2 SVGAGI (reference sequence). This chain's CDR3 is CASSYAITGEQYF. The CDR3 bases are TGTGCCAGCAGTTACGCAATTACGGGGGAGCAGTACTTC.